The entry that follows covers one T cell receptor beta chain sequence. Produced via immunoSEQ multiplex PCR; TCRdb's table is partial and in-frame only. The table lists under 70,000 clones, approximately 81% of them singletons. This record belongs to a study of OX40 agonist ivuxolimab in advanced cancers. This CDR3 is built from 15 residues. V was clipped by 5 bases and J by 2 bases; unmatched bases: 2. Germline loops: CDR1 SNHLY, CDR2 FYNNEI. The V call is TRBV2, the J call TRBJ2-1; TRBD2 aligns across 11 bases. The source is an adult with an advanced solid tumor such as melanoma, head and neck, liver or kidney cancer. The specimen comprised CD4+ or CD8+ T cells sorted from blood, sampled in a trial of the OX40 agonist ivuxolimab. This chain's CDR3 is CASSQTSGAYNEQFF. CDR3 bases: TGTGCCAGCAGTCAGACTAGCGGGGCCTACAATGAGCAGTTCTTC.